Below, 27 T cell receptor beta chains from the same sample are listed, as sequenced in a study of T cell responses to AZD1222 COVID-19 vaccine. The protocol was immunoSEQ multiplex PCR, while the TCRdb copy is restricted to in-frame clones and leaves out a portion. This table has under 150,000 clones, more than 85% appearing once. Specimen: peripheral blood, collected on day 0 of AZD1222 vaccination. The receptor source for this set is an adult in good health.

This chain links TRBV6-1 with TRBJ2-1; 11 bases map to TRBD2. The CDR3 sequence is 14 residues long. Germline CDR1 reads MNHNS; CDR2 reads SASEGT. The V segment lost 3 bases and the J segment 8 bases; nucleotides outside the gene matches: 3. In nucleotides, the CDR3 is TGTGCCAGCAGTGATACTAGCGGGAGCCATGAGCAGTTCTTC. It translates to CASSDTSGSHEQFF.

The chain combines TRBV7-9 with TRBJ1-4; possible D gene TRBD1, 5 bases. V lost 4 bases, J lost 4 bases, and 13 bases lay in between. Per the germline V gene, CDR1 is SEHNR and CDR2 is FQNEAQ (reference sequence). This CDR3 region has 15 residues. CDR3 protein: CASSSRRGDNEKLFF. CDR3 coding DNA: TGTGCCAGCAGCTCGCGTCGGGGGGATAATGAAAAACTGTTTTTT. Full variable domain (missing parts from reference TRBV7-9 and TRBJ1-4): DTGVSQNPRHKITKRGQNVTFRCDPISEHNRLYWYRQTLGQGPEFLTYFQNEAQLEKSRLLSDRFSAERPKGSFSTLEIQRTEQGDSAMYLCASSSRRGDNEKLFFGSGTQLSVL.

This chain joins TRBV6-1 and TRBJ2-1; no clear D. The germline CDR1 and CDR2 sequences are MNHNS and SASEGT. Between the trimmed V and J ends, which lost 3 bases and 3 bases, there was a span of 9 bases. This CDR3 is built from 14 residues. The CDR3 region has the DNA TGTGCCAGCAGTGACAGGATCAACTACAATGAGCAGTTCTTC. Its protein product is CASSDRINYNEQFF.

The rearrangement uses TRBV18 and TRBJ2-5; the match to TRBD2 covers 9 bases. CDR1 KGHSH and CDR2 LQKENI come from the germline V gene. Trimming cost V 3 bases and J 5 bases; bases outside gene matches: 10. The CDR3 loop spans 16 amino acids. This chain's CDR3 is CASSPNPGTSFETQYF. Written as DNA, the CDR3 is TGTGCCAGCTCACCTAACCCCGGGACTAGCTTCGAGACCCAGTACTTC.

The chain employs TRBV3-1 (or the pseudogene TRBV3-2) and TRBJ1-5; the D gene is possibly TRBD1 (6 bases). CDR1 is LGHDT and CDR2 is YNNKEL in the germline V gene (reference sequence). The CDR3 covers 13 residues. The V end was cut by 4 bases, the J end by 4 bases, with 8 bases between. CDR3 in DNA: TGTGCCAGCAGCCCGGACAGAAATCAGCCCCAGCATTTT. Translated, it gives CASSPDRNQPQHF.

This clone was picked up one time. One end of the junction varies from germline; a read error may be responsible. V gene TRBV7-9 combines with J gene TRBJ1-1; the D gene is possibly TRBD1 (5 bases). The CDR3 totals 13 residues. Germline assignment: CDR1 SEHNR and CDR2 FQNEAQ (reference sequence). CDR3 DNA: TGTGCCAGCACCTTAGGGGCATCAGGGTTCGCTTTCTTT. Residues: CASTLGASGFAFF.

The rearrangement joins TRBV5-6 to TRBJ1-3; D is uncertain. V lost 4 bases and J lost 8, with 13 bases in between. This CDR3 spans 13 amino acids. The germline V gene encodes CDR1 SGHDT and CDR2 YYEEEE. The CDR3 coding sequence is TGTGCCAGCAGCCCCCTCCGCTTGGACACCATATATTTT. Translating it yields CASSPLRLDTIYF.

The rearrangement joins TRBV7-9 to TRBJ2-5; D uncertain. Trimming removed 6 bases from V and 7 bases from J, with 21 bases in between. In germline, CDR1 is SEHNR, CDR2 FQNEAQ (reference sequence). The CDR3 loop spans 15 amino acids. CDR3 residues: CASRIDSPFGGTQYF. CDR3 DNA sequence: TGTGCCAGCAGAATTGACTCCCCGTTCGGTGGGACCCAGTACTTC.

This sequence joins TRBV19 and TRBJ1-6; D perhaps matches TRBD1 (6 bases). The germline V gene has CDR1 LNHDA and CDR2 SQIVND (reference sequence). The V end was cut by 5 bases, the J end by 12 bases, with 23 bases between. This CDR3 contains 16 residues. The DNA of the CDR3 is TGTGCCAGTAGTCCAGCACGGGGGCCCAAGGGTCTACCCCTCCACTTT. Protein sequence: CASSPARGPKGLPLHF.

The chain has TRBV5-1 and TRBJ2-1; 7 positions agree with TRBD2. The CDR3 spans 13 residues. Trimming removed 1 base from V and 8 bases from J; junction bases left unmatched: 3. Germline CDR1 SGHRS, CDR2 YFSETQ. The CDR3 loop is CASSLTGGYEQFF. The DNA of the CDR3 is TGCGCCAGCAGCTTGACGGGAGGTTATGAGCAGTTCTTC.

The V call is TRBV20-1, the J call TRBJ2-1; D is ambiguous. This CDR3 is built from 10 residues. V gave up 3 bases and J gave up 10 bases, with 7 bases separating them. Looked up from germline, CDR1 is DFQATT and CDR2 is SNEGSKA (reference sequence). CDR3: CSASGPEQFF. In nucleotides, the CDR3 is TGCAGTGCTAGCGGTCCAGAGCAGTTCTTC.

For the CDR3, the DNA is TGTGCCACCAGCCGAAGACTGGGACAGATGAACACTGAAGCTTTCTTT. Its protein product is CATSRRLGQMNTEAFF. The chain has TRBV15 and TRBJ1-1; TRBD1 matches at 7 bases. Germline CDR1 reads LNHNV; CDR2 reads YYDKDF (reference sequence). The CDR3 loop spans 16 amino acids. V dropped 5 bases and J dropped 0; count of bases not matched to a gene: 9.

The J gene is TRBJ2-7, the V gene TRBV20-1; D ambiguous. V lost 3 bases and J lost 5, with 8 bases in between. The V gene's germline CDR1 is DFQATT and CDR2 SNEGSKA (reference sequence). This CDR3 is built from 11 residues. The CDR3 sequence: CSASSPDEQYF. For the CDR3, the DNA is TGCAGTGCTAGTAGCCCTGACGAGCAGTACTTC.

The gene calls are TRBV29-1 and TRBJ2-5; TRBD1 is a possible D gene (5 bases). The CDR3 runs to 12 residues. Germline CDR1 reads SQVTM; CDR2 reads ANQGSEA. The V and J ends lost 5 bases and 3 bases respectively, with 10 bases between them. CDR3 residues: CSVNLGEETQYF. CDR3 DNA: TGCAGCGTTAATCTAGGGGAAGAGACCCAGTACTTC.

The chain is built from TRBV7-2 and TRBJ1-6; unclear D gene. V lost 6 bases to trimming and J lost 8 bases, with 20 bases between them. CDR3 length: 16 residues. Germline V gene sequence: CDR1 SGHTA, CDR2 FQGNSA. In DNA form, the CDR3 reads TGTGCCAGCAGTTCGCCCCGGACCGGAGAGTATTCACCCCTCCACTTT. This codes for CASSSPRTGEYSPLHF.

The chain joins TRBV28 to TRBJ2-7; D remains ambiguous. V was trimmed by 11 bases and J by 1 base, leaving 3 bases between them. The CDR3 runs to 9 residues. The germline CDR1 and CDR2 sequences are MDHEN and SYDVKM. In DNA form, the CDR3 reads TGTGCCCCTTCCTACGAGCAGTACTTC. This encodes CAPSYEQYF.

The CDR3 DNA reads TGTGCCAGCAACCAGGGGTTTTCTGGCTACACCTTC. It codes for CASNQGFSGYTF. V and J are TRBV3-1 (or the pseudogene TRBV3-2) and TRBJ1-2; possibly TRBD1 for D (6 bases). The CDR3 contains 12 residues. The V end lost 7 bases, the J end lost 7 bases, and 13 bases lay between the germline ends. Germline V gene sequence: CDR1 LGHDT, CDR2 YNNKEL (reference sequence).

This clone has only one observation. This chain uses TRBV6-1 with TRBJ1-3; D is uncertain. The CDR3 extends over 13 amino acids. Trimming shortened V by 1 base and J by 2 bases, and 3 bases separated the two germline ends. The germline gives CDR1 MNHNS, CDR2 SASEGT. The CDR3 is CASSEVTGNTIYF. The CDR3 DNA is TGTGCCAGCAGTGAAGTCACTGGAAACACCATATATTTT.

The V gene is TRBV11-3, the J gene TRBJ1-3; D ambiguous. The germline gives CDR1 SGHNT, CDR2 YENEEA. V lost 4 bases and J lost 3, with 7 bases in between. The CDR3 totals 13 residues. The CDR3: CASSSDGGNTIYF. In DNA, the CDR3 is TGTGCCAGCAGCTCGGACGGTGGAAACACCATATATTTT.

The chain carries TRBV21-1 and TRBJ1-1. TRBV21-1 is given as a pseudogene. The CDR3 totals 14 residues. CDR3 coding DNA: TGTGCCAGCAGCAAAGACCATCGCCTTACTGAAGCTTTCTTT. This encodes CASSKDHRLTEAFF.

The V gene is TRBV11-2, the J gene TRBJ1-1, with a possible D match to TRBD1 (5 bases). V was cut by 5 bases and J by 0 bases, with 19 bases left in between. This CDR3 spans 17 amino acids. Germline assignment: CDR1 SGHAT and CDR2 FQNNGV. DNA of the CDR3: TGTGCCAGCAGCGTACACGGGGGAGGGAGGATGAACACTGAAGCTTTCTTT. Amino acid sequence: CASSVHGGGRMNTEAFF.

V and J are TRBV19 and TRBJ1-5, with 7 nucleotides matching TRBD1. The germline CDR1 and CDR2 sequences are LNHDA and SQIVND (reference sequence). The CDR3 spans 15 residues. V dropped 6 bases and J dropped 2; count of bases not matched to a gene: 7. This CDR3 is CASSLNRGGNQPQHF. In DNA form, the CDR3 reads TGTGCCAGTAGCCTAAACAGGGGCGGCAATCAGCCCCAGCATTTT.

The rearrangement joins TRBV4-1 to TRBJ1-3; unclear D gene. Germline V gene lookup returns CDR1 MGHRA and CDR2 YSYEKL. The ends were cut back, 1 base at V and 0 bases at J, with 10 bases in the middle. The CDR3 sequence is 16 residues long. The CDR3 is CASSQAGLSSGNTIYF. CDR3 coding DNA: TGCGCCAGCAGCCAAGCCGGGTTGAGCTCTGGAAACACCATATATTTT.

This chain uses TRBV7-9 with TRBJ1-6, with D perhaps matching TRBD1 (5 bases). V was trimmed by 4 bases and J by 7 bases, leaving 11 bases between them. This CDR3 comprises 14 residues. Germline V lookup: CDR1 SEHNR, CDR2 FQNEAQ (reference sequence). In nucleotides, the CDR3 is TGTGCCAGCAGCTCACCGGGGCAAAATTCACCCCTCCACTTT. The encoded protein is CASSSPGQNSPLHF.

The rearrangement joins TRBV28 to TRBJ1-2; no clear D. The CDR3 is made up of 11 amino acids. CDR1 is MDHEN and CDR2 is SYDVKM in the germline V gene. V shed 10 bases and J shed 13 bases, with 19 bases lying between them. The CDR3 region is CATSFRTAITF. CDR3 sequence (DNA): TGTGCCACCTCTTTTCGAACAGCAATCACCTTC.

This clone was seen a single time. The chain joins TRBV11-2 to TRBJ2-7; D tentatively reads TRBD1 or TRBD2 (5 bases each). V was cut by 6 bases and J by 1 base, with 19 bases left in between. Per germline, CDR1 SGHAT and CDR2 FQNNGV. This CDR3 is 16 amino acids long. The CDR3 DNA follows: TGTGCCAGCAGGCATTCAGCCGGGACCAATTCCTACGAGCAGTACTTC. Protein product: CASRHSAGTNSYEQYF.

The rearrangement uses TRBV12-1 and TRBJ1-2. TRBV12-1 is a listed pseudogene. CDR3 size: 13 residues. CDR3 sequence reads: CASSFTNMGGYTF. CDR3 nucleotides: TGTGCCAGCAGCTTTACCAACATGGGTGGCTACACCTTC.